This T cell receptor beta chain was captured by sequencing in a study of blood T cells in healthy people across ages. Study-wide results and limits: Correlation between TCR beta diversity and naive T cell percentage was strong.

The authors drew about 10 milliliters of peripheral blood from each donor. Primers used in a second PCR of about 6 to 11 cycles were a sample-barcoded 5' primer and a J-beta primer mix. Using its own MiXCR run on the 5' RACE reads, TCRdb lists one record per CDR3 protein. The sample has 1.4 million or so distinct CDR3 sequences; approximately 42% are singletons. With respect to this clonotype: Its specificity is not known.

Sequencing input: blood. The TCR sequence derives from a young woman in good health.

The CDR3 DNA sequence: TGCGCCAGCAGCCCGGACAGGGGGGCCATGAACACTGAAGCTTTCTTT. It specifies CASSPDRGAMNTEAFF. The rearrangement uses TRBV5-1 and TRBJ1-1; 10 bases agree with TRBD1. Germline V lookup: CDR1 SGHRS, CDR2 YFSETQ. The CDR3 covers 16 residues. V was pared by 4 bases and J by 0 bases, with 6 bases of the junction left unmatched.